The source of this T cell receptor beta chain is a study of shared clonotypes between healthy human individuals. Produced via immunoSEQ multiplex PCR; TCRdb's table is partial and in-frame only. The table has approximately 1.5 million clones, 95% to 99% seen once. The CDR3 is 18 residues long. Germline CDR1 and CDR2: MGHRA and YSYEKL. Trimming pared 3 bases from V and 7 bases from J, leaving 25 bases between. Sequences were obtained from naive CD4+ T cells sorted from blood. Documented subset: CD45RA+ positively selected. This sequence joins TRBV4-1 and TRBJ2-4; either TRBD1 or TRBD2 may fit D (5 bases each). This receptor was obtained from a man between 25 and 39 years old in good health. The CDR3 nucleotides read TGCGCCAGCAGCCAGTTGGGGCGGATAGGTTCTGGCGGGAACATTCAGTACTTC. Translation: CASSQLGRIGSGGNIQYF.